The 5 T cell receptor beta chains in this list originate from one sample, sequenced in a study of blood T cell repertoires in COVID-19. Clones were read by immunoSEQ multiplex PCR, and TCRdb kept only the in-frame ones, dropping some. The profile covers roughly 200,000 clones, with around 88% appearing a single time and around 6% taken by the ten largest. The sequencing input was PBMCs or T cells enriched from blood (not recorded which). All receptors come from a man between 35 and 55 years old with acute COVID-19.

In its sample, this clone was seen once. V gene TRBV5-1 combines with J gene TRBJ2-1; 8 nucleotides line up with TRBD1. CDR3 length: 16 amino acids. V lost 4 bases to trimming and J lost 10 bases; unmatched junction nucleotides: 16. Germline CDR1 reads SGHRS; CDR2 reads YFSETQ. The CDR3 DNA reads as TGCGCCAGCAGCCAAAATACCGGGACAGGTGTATACGAGCAGTTCTTC. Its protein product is CASSQNTGTGVYEQFF.

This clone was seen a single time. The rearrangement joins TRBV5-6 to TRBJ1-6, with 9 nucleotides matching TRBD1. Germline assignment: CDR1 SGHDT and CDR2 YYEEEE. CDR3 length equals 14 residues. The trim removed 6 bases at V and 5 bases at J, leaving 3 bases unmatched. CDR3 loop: CASTRTGDNSPLHF. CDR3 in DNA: TGTGCCAGCACCCGGACAGGGGATAATTCACCCCTCCACTTT. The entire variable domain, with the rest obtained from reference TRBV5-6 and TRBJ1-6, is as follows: DAGVTQSPTHLIKTRGQQVTLRCSPKSGHDTVSWYQQALGQGPQFIFQYYEEEERQRGNFPDRFSGHQFPNYSSELNVNALLLGDSALYLCASTRTGDNSPLHFGNGTRLTVT.

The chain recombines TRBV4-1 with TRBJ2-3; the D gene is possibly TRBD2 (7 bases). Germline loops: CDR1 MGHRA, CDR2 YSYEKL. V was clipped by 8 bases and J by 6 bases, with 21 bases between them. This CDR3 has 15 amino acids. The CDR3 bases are TGCGCCAGCGGGGGCGGACTAGGTGTGTTGGATACGCAGTATTTT. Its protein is CASGGGLGVLDTQYF.

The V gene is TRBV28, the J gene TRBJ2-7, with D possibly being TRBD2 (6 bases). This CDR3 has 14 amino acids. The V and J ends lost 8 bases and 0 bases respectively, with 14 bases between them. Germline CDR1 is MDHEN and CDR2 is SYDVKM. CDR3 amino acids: CASGPLGGSYEQYF. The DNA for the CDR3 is TGTGCCAGCGGACCTCTGGGAGGCTCCTACGAGCAGTACTTC.

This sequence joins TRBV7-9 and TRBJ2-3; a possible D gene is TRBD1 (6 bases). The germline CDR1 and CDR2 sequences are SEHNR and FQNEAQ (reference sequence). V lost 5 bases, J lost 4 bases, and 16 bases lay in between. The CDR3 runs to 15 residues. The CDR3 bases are TGTGCCAGCAGCCGACCACAGGGTATGGCAGATACGCAGTATTTT. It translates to CASSRPQGMADTQYF.